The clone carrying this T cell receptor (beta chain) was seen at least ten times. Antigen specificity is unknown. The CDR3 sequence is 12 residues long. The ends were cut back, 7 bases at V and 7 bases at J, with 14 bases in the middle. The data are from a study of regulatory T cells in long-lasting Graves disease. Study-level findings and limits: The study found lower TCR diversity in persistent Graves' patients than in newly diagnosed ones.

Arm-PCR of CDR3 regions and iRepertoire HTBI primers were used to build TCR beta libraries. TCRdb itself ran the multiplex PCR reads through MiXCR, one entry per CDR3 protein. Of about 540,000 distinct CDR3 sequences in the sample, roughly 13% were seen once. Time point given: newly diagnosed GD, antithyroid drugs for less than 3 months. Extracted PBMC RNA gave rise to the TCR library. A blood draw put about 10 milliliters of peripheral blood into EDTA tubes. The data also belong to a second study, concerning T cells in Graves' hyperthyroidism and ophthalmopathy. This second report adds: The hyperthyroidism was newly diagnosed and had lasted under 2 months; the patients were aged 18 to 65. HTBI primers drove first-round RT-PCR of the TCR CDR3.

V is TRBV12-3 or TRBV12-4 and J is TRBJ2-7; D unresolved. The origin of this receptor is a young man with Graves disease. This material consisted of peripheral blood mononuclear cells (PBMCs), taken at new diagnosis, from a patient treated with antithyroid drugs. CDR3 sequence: CASTYTVGEQYF. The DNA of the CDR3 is TGTGCCAGCACTTACACCGTTGGAGAGCAGTACTTC.